This TCR beta chain stems from a study of post-analysis software for immune sequencing data. At the level of the study: As for disease course, relapsing-remitting, secondary progressive and progressive-relapsing multiple sclerosis were all included. Study-level results: Roughly five TRBV segments were significantly more frequent in patients than in controls. TRBV5-6, TRBV5-1 and TRBV20-1 were among these segments. F measure showed strong co-clustering of same-batch samples.

Germline V CDR1 and CDR2: SGHTA, FQGNSA. V gave up 2 bases and J gave up 2 bases; unmatched junction bases: 6. This CDR3 is built from 16 residues. About this clonotype itself: Its cognate antigen is unknown.

Prepared TCR beta cDNA libraries contained unique molecular identifiers. TCRdb re-analysed the PCR reads in MiXCR, keeping a single row per CDR3 protein. Altogether about 770,000 distinct CDR3 sequences are present, around 42% being singletons, with the ten largest covering 4.9%. The sequencing input was blood. The chain recombines TRBV7-2 with TRBJ2-7, with 10 bases fitting TRBD2. The sequence was collected from a girl under 18 with multiple sclerosis. The chain's CDR3 is CASSLRGLALTYEQYF. The CDR3 DNA reads TGTGCCAGCAGCTTAAGGGGACTAGCGTTAACCTACGAGCAGTACTTC.